Presented here are 25 T cell receptor beta chains from one specimen sequenced in a study of control samples from healthy donors and cancer patients. This table comes from immunoSEQ multiplex PCR, and its TCRdb copy is limited to in-frame clones, with some not included. The sample carries about 120,000 clones, 93% recorded once. Sequencing was done on a sample of blood. The receptors were sampled from a man aged 25-45 years in good health.

A single count supports this clone. Written as DNA, the CDR3 is TGTGCCAGCAGCCCATCCACAGATACGCAGTATTTT. Translating it yields CASSPSTDTQYF. The chain combines TRBV7-9 with TRBJ2-3; D not resolved. This CDR3 contains 12 residues. V was cut by 5 bases and J by 2 bases, with 5 bases left in between. Germline lookup yields CDR1 SEHNR and CDR2 FQNEAQ (reference sequence).

The CDR3 DNA is TGCGCCAGCAGCCTCGGACAGGGCTACGAGCAGTACTTC. Translated: CASSLGQGYEQYF. V usage is TRBV4-1 and J usage is TRBJ2-7; 8 positions agree with TRBD1. Germline V gives CDR1 MGHRA, CDR2 YSYEKL. This CDR3 has 13 amino acids. The J segment lost 3 bases and the V segment lost 4 bases, leaving 2 bases of the junction unmatched.

The rearrangement joins TRBV27 to TRBJ2-7; the D is unclear. This CDR3 comprises 12 residues. Germline CDR1 is MNHEY and CDR2 is SMNVEV (reference sequence). With 8 bases removed from V and 6 bases from J, the gap between germline ends came to 14 bases. The CDR3 region is CASLGLTGEQYV. Written as DNA, the CDR3 is TGTGCCAGCCTCGGTCTCACGGGCGAGCAGTACGTC.

V gene TRBV19 combines with J gene TRBJ1-2; no reliable D call. From germline, CDR1 is LNHDA and CDR2 SQIVND (reference sequence). There are 14 residues in the CDR3. V lost 8 bases and J 2 bases, leaving 15 bases between the germline ends. CDR3 loop: CASGVAVENYGYTF. The CDR3 bases are TGTGCCAGTGGGGTGGCTGTTGAAAACTATGGCTACACCTTC.

A single count supports this clone. V usage is TRBV19 and J usage is TRBJ2-5, with 7 bases identical to TRBD2. The trim removed 10 bases at V and 7 bases at J, leaving 12 bases unmatched. This CDR3 comprises 13 residues. The germline V gene encodes CDR1 LNHDA and CDR2 SQIVND (reference sequence). In nucleotides, the CDR3 is TGTGCCACCCAAGAGGGACCGGGAGGGACCCAGTACTTC. Residues: CATQEGPGGTQYF.

CDR3 bases: TGCAGCGTTGAAGGTTCCGGTACAAACATTCAGTACTTC. This encodes CSVEGSGTNIQYF. The rearrangement links TRBV29-1 to TRBJ2-4; no clear D gene. The CDR3 is made up of 13 amino acids. Germline CDR1 is SQVTM and CDR2 is ANQGSEA. Trimming shortened V by 1 base and J by 6 bases, and 10 bases separated the two germline ends.

Comment on this clone: At the DNA level, this CDR3 is encoded by other sequences in the same sample as well. This chain joins TRBV12-3 or TRBV12-4 and TRBJ2-3; D remains ambiguous. V gave up 3 bases and J gave up 5 bases, with 3 bases separating them. This CDR3 spans 11 amino acids. CDR3 sequence: CASSLLDTQYF. The CDR3 nucleotides are TGTGCCAGCAGTTTGCTAGATACGCAGTATTTT.

This clone has just one count. V usage is TRBV5-6 and J usage is TRBJ1-2; 9 bases fit TRBD1. V shed 4 bases, J shed 4 bases, and the junction held 2 bases outside the gene matches. Looked up from germline, CDR1 is SGHDT and CDR2 is YYEEEE. CDR3 length: 13 residues. CDR3 region: CASSPQGAYGYTF. Here the CDR3 DNA reads TGTGCCAGCAGCCCACAGGGGGCCTATGGCTACACCTTC.

The chain is built from TRBV5-1 and TRBJ1-2; D call uncertain. V lost 0 bases and J 2 bases, leaving 8 bases between the germline ends. CDR1 SGHRS and CDR2 YFSETQ come from the germline V gene. The CDR3 runs to 14 residues. The CDR3 DNA is TGCGCCAGCAGCTTGGCGGGAGAAAACTATGGCTACACCTTC. As protein: CASSLAGENYGYTF.

The chain recombines TRBV24-1 with TRBJ2-2; D remains unclear. The V gene's germline CDR1 is KGHDR and CDR2 SFDVKD. V gave up 4 bases and J gave up 1 base, with 9 bases separating them. The CDR3 spans 15 residues. CDR3 sequence: CATSDLTENTGELFF. The DNA for the CDR3 is TGTGCCACCAGTGACCTTACAGAGAACACCGGGGAGCTGTTTTTT.

This chain uses TRBV9 with TRBJ2-2; possibly TRBD1 for D (5 bases). Germline CDR1 and CDR2: SGDLS and YYNGEE. CDR3 length: 14 residues. V was pared by 0 bases and J by 5 bases, with 8 bases between. The CDR3 is CASSVEGVTGELFF. The CDR3 nucleotides are TGTGCCAGCAGCGTAGAAGGGGTTACCGGGGAGCTGTTTTTT.

The V gene is TRBV6-2 or TRBV6-3, the J gene TRBJ2-7; 7 nucleotides align to TRBD1. This CDR3 is 14 amino acids long. V dropped 6 bases and J dropped 3; count of bases not matched to a gene: 8. CDR1 is MNHEY and CDR2 is SVGEGT in the germline V gene. DNA of the CDR3: TGTGCCAGCAGCCCCGGGACAGATTACTACGAGCAGTACTTC. This codes for CASSPGTDYYEQYF.

This clone was detected a few times. DNA of the CDR3: TGTGCCAGTAGTCTCCGTCGAGGCCCGAGGGCTGAAGCTTTCTTT. Its translation: CASSLRRGPRAEAFF. V is TRBV19 and J is TRBJ1-1; D gene ambiguous. The CDR3 is 15 residues long. V lost 5 bases, J lost 6 bases, and 19 bases lay in between. CDR1 and CDR2 (germline): LNHDA, SQIVND (reference sequence).

The chain uses TRBV28 and TRBJ2-3, with 9 nucleotides matching TRBD1. Germline V lookup: CDR1 MDHEN, CDR2 SYDVKM. This CDR3 comprises 15 residues. The V and J ends lost 4 bases and 6 bases, in that order; junction bases with no gene match: 8. The CDR3 DNA follows: TGTGCCAGCAGTTCCCGGGACAGGGCCCGGGATACGCAGTATTTT. Translating gives CASSSRDRARDTQYF.

This chain links TRBV6-5 with TRBJ1-2; D ambiguous. The V gene's germline CDR1 is MNHEY and CDR2 SVGAGI. The CDR3 is 14 amino acids. Trimming stripped 8 bases from V and 4 bases from J, with 17 bases between. In DNA form, the CDR3 reads TGTGCCAGCGGCCCCACGGCCCCCTCCTATGGCTACACCTTC. Protein: CASGPTAPSYGYTF.

This clone showed up just once. The gene calls are TRBV2 and TRBJ2-3; TRBD2 matches 7 bases. Trimming cost V 8 bases and J 5 bases; bases outside gene matches: 7. The CDR3 consists of 13 residues. From germline, CDR1 is SNHLY and CDR2 FYNNEI. CDR3 coding DNA: TGTGCCAGCGGGAGGGTAAACGAAGATACGCAGTATTTT. It translates to CASGRVNEDTQYF.

The chain recombines TRBV5-6 with TRBJ1-4; D perhaps matches TRBD1 (5 bases). CDR1 is SGHDT, CDR2 YYEEEE, per germline. With 4 bases removed from V and 3 bases from J, the gap between germline ends came to 13 bases. This CDR3 spans 15 amino acids. CDR3 residues: CASSDLGVANEKLFF. The CDR3 DNA sequence: TGTGCCAGCAGCGATTTGGGGGTGGCTAATGAAAAACTGTTTTTT.

The CDR3 region has the DNA TGTGCCAGCGACGTGGGTAGGGAGACCCAGTACTTC. It is translated as CASDVGRETQYF. The rearrangement links TRBV2 to TRBJ2-5, with D uncertain. Deletions cut 8 bases from V and 5 bases from J, with 12 bases between. Germline-derived CDR1 and CDR2 are SNHLY and FYNNEI. The CDR3 runs to 12 residues.

The chain uses TRBV27 and TRBJ2-5; the match to TRBD2 covers 9 bases. Trimming removed 4 bases from V and 2 bases from J; junction bases left unmatched: 5. CDR1 and CDR2 from the germline V gene are MNHEY and SMNVEV (reference sequence). The CDR3 contains 15 residues. The CDR3 protein is CASSYRTSEQETQYF. For the CDR3, the DNA is TGTGCCAGCAGTTACAGGACTAGCGAACAAGAGACCCAGTACTTC.

The gene calls are TRBV7-2 and TRBJ2-3, with 10 bases fitting TRBD2. Trimming cost V 1 base and J 0 bases; bases outside gene matches: 7. The CDR3 spans 18 residues. Per germline, CDR1 SGHTA and CDR2 FQGNSA. Written as DNA, the CDR3 is TGTGCCAGCAGCTTAGGACTAGCGGGCCCCCCTAGCACAGATACGCAGTATTTT. It yields the protein CASSLGLAGPPSTDTQYF.

V gene TRBV7-9 combines with J gene TRBJ2-1, with a weak D call TRBD2 (7 bases). The germline V gene encodes CDR1 SEHNR and CDR2 FQNEAQ (reference sequence). The CDR3 has 14 amino acids. V dropped 0 bases and J dropped 8 bases, with 11 bases sitting between them. CDR3 coding DNA: TGTGCCAGCAGCTTAGCGGGGGGGCTCGATGAGCAGTTCTTC. Translating gives CASSLAGGLDEQFF.

This chain links TRBV7-9 with TRBJ1-5, with TRBD1 as a possible D gene (5 bases). This CDR3 is built from 14 residues. V was shortened by 1 base and J by 7 bases, with 11 bases between the two germline ends. Germline assignment: CDR1 SEHNR and CDR2 FQNEAQ (reference sequence). CDR3: CASSLGGDRQPQHF. CDR3 DNA sequence: TGTGCCAGCAGCTTAGGGGGGGATAGGCAGCCCCAGCATTTT.

This sequence joins TRBV5-6 and TRBJ2-5; D is uncertain. V shed 4 bases and J shed 5 bases, with 12 bases lying between them. This CDR3 spans 13 amino acids. Germline values: CDR1 SGHDT, CDR2 YYEEEE. The CDR3 region is CASSPGPSETQYF. CDR3 sequence (DNA): TGTGCCAGCAGCCCCGGCCCCTCGGAGACCCAGTACTTC. Full variable domain (missing parts from reference TRBV5-6 and TRBJ2-5): DAGVTQSPTHLIKTRGQQVTLRCSPKSGHDTVSWYQQALGQGPQFIFQYYEEEERQRGNFPDRFSGHQFPNYSSELNVNALLLGDSALYLCASSPGPSETQYFGPGTRLLVL.

CDR3 nucleotides: TGTGCCAGCAGTCCTAGGGGCGGGGGGTACAATGAGCAGTTCTTC. Protein product: CASSPRGGGYNEQFF. The chain carries TRBV28 and TRBJ2-1; TRBD2 aligns across 8 bases. The J segment lost 4 bases and the V segment lost 5 bases, leaving 7 bases of the junction unmatched. This CDR3 region has 15 residues. CDR1 and CDR2 from the germline V gene are MDHEN and SYDVKM.

The V call is TRBV12-3 or TRBV12-4, the J call TRBJ1-1; no reliable D call. The CDR3 covers 12 residues. Trimming took 7 bases from V and 3 from J, leaving 9 bases between them. CDR3 sequence reads: CASMGGYTEAFF. The CDR3 DNA sequence: TGTGCCAGCATGGGCGGGTACACTGAAGCTTTCTTT.